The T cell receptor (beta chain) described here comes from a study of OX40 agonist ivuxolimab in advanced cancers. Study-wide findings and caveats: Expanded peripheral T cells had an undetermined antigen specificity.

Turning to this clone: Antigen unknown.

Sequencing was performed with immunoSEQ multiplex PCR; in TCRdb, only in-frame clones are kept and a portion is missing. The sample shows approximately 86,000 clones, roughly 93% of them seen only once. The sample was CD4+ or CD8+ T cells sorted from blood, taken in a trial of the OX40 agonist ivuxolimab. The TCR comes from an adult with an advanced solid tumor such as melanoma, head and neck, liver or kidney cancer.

The CDR3 region has the DNA TGCGCCAGCAGTCAATCGAGGTTGGGACAGGGGAACAATGAGCAGTTCTTC. This gives the protein CASSQSRLGQGNNEQFF. V is TRBV23-1 and J is TRBJ2-1; 10 bases line up with TRBD1. Being an ORF, TRBV23-1 has a function that is uncertain. Losses at the gene ends were 0 bases for V and 5 bases for J; bases not matched to a gene: 7. The CDR3 runs 17 residues.